The 5 T cell receptor beta chains given below trace back to one sample, sequenced in a study of T cell responses to AZD1222 COVID-19 vaccine. Here immunoSEQ multiplex PCR was the method, and the copy in TCRdb shows in-frame clones only, minus some. The profile shows 120,000 or so clones, around nine tenths of them singletons. The specimen was peripheral blood, collected on day 0 of AZD1222 vaccination. These receptors originate from an adult in good health.

This clone was detected only once. The V call is TRBV28, the J call TRBJ2-1; 14 nucleotides line up with TRBD2. J gave up 2 bases and V 8 bases, and 8 bases lay outside the gene matches. The CDR3 is made up of 17 amino acids. Germline lookup yields CDR1 MDHEN and CDR2 SYDVKM. This CDR3 reads CASGSGTSGRAYNEQFF. For the CDR3, the DNA is TGTGCCAGCGGATCCGGGACTAGCGGGAGAGCCTACAATGAGCAGTTCTTC.

The V call is TRBV7-9, the J call TRBJ2-2; D remains unclear. The CDR3 runs 14 residues. The germline V gene has CDR1 SEHNR and CDR2 FQNEAQ (reference sequence). Trimming stripped 1 base from V and 1 base from J, with 4 bases between. Written as DNA, the CDR3 is TGTGCCAGCAGCTTAGGACTGAACACCGGGGAGCTGTTTTTT. As protein: CASSLGLNTGELFF.

This chain connects TRBV14 to TRBJ2-2; D unclear. In germline, CDR1 is SGHDN, CDR2 FVKESK. The CDR3 is 15 amino acids. Deletions cut 3 bases from V and 5 bases from J, with 13 bases between. The CDR3 DNA is TGTGCCAGCAGCCAGATCGGATCTCGAACCGGGGAGCTGTTTTTT. Translating gives CASSQIGSRTGELFF.

The count of this clone is one. In the same sample, other DNA sequences code for this CDR3. This chain joins TRBV28 and TRBJ1-6; D gene unclear. The V end lost 3 bases, the J end lost 6 bases, and 0 bases lay between the germline ends. From germline, CDR1 is MDHEN and CDR2 SYDVKM. CDR3 length: 11 amino acids. The DNA for the CDR3 is TGTGCCAGCAGTTTTAATTCACCCCTCCACTTT. Encoded protein: CASSFNSPLHF.

The CDR3 DNA follows: TGCGCCAGCAGCTATAGCGGGAGTGGCGAGCAGTTCTTC. Translated, it gives CASSYSGSGEQFF. The chain uses TRBV5-1 and TRBJ2-1; TRBD2 agrees at 9 bases. The CDR3 contains 13 residues. Trimming removed 3 bases from V and 10 bases from J; junction bases left unmatched: 5. Germline V gene data show CDR1 as SGHRS and CDR2 as YFSETQ. The full variable domain, rest sourced from reference TRBV5-1 and TRBJ2-1, is KAGVTQTPRYLIKTRGQQVTLSCSPISGHRSVSWYQQTPGQGLQFLFEYFSETQRNKGNFPGRFSGRQFSNSRSEMNVSTLELGDSALYLCASSYSGSGEQFFGPGTRLTVL.